The 5 T cell receptor beta chains presented below share a single source sample, sequenced in a study of blood T cell repertoires in COVID-19. The protocol was immunoSEQ multiplex PCR, while the TCRdb copy is restricted to in-frame clones and leaves out a portion. The sample yields 160,000 or so clones, 79% seen once. Sequences were obtained from peripheral blood. These receptors came from a woman aged 55-69 years with COVID-19, enrolled during active disease.

This clone has only a few counts. The rearrangement joins TRBV3-1 (or the pseudogene TRBV3-2) to TRBJ2-1; the D gene is possibly TRBD1 (5 bases). The germline V and J ends were trimmed by 7 bases and 3 bases, with 25 bases remaining between them. CDR1 is LGHDT and CDR2 is YNNKEL in the germline V gene (reference sequence). The CDR3 covers 18 residues. The CDR3 DNA reads TGTGCCAGCAACCCCGAGGCAGGGCCGTTGCGGAGCTACAATGAGCAGTTCTTC. Residues: CASNPEAGPLRSYNEQFF.

Comments on this clone: Additional DNA sequences in this sample encode the identical CDR3. V gene TRBV29-1 combines with J gene TRBJ1-1, with D perhaps matching TRBD1 (6 bases). Trimming took 4 bases from V and 5 from J, leaving 11 bases between them. In germline, CDR1 is SQVTM, CDR2 ANQGSEA. The CDR3 contains 12 residues. CDR3 sequence (DNA): TGCAGCGTTGCGGGGGGCGTAACTGAAGCTTTCTTT. This translates into CSVAGGVTEAFF.

The chain carries TRBV10-3 and TRBJ2-3; D is unresolved. The V and J ends lost 0 bases and 7 bases respectively, with 5 bases between them. CDR3 size: 12 residues. CDR1 and CDR2 (germline): ENHRY, SYGVKD. Here the CDR3 reads CAISESINTQYF. CDR3 DNA: TGTGCCATCAGTGAGTCTATAAATACGCAGTATTTT.

V gene TRBV3-1 (or the pseudogene TRBV3-2) combines with J gene TRBJ1-5; D is ambiguous. The CDR3 consists of 15 residues. The V end was cut by 0 bases, the J end by 7 bases, with 13 bases between. Germline V CDR1 and CDR2: LGHDT, YNNKEL (reference sequence). The CDR3 coding sequence is TGTGCCAGCAGCCAAGATAGGAGTAGTAGACAGCCCCAGCATTTT. Encoded protein: CASSQDRSSRQPQHF.

A single count supports this clone. This chain uses TRBV6-2 or TRBV6-3 with TRBJ1-2; D gene unclear. Germline loops: CDR1 MNHEY, CDR2 SVGEGT. V was cut by 4 bases and J by 0 bases, with 12 bases left in between. The CDR3 has 15 amino acids. Here the CDR3 reads CASSFRHLSNYGYTF. CDR3 DNA: TGTGCCAGCAGTTTCAGACACCTTTCTAACTATGGCTACACCTTC.